The TCR beta chain described here comes from a study of shared clonotypes between healthy human individuals. Study-level points and caveats: What naive subsets generally showed was a larger estimated richness than memory subsets showed.

The CDR3 is made up of 16 amino acids. This table comes from immunoSEQ multiplex PCR, and its TCRdb copy is limited to in-frame clones, with some not included. This repertoire shows roughly 2.2 million clones, roughly 92% found once; its top ten account for around 0.38%. Comment on this clone: Its antigen is not identified.

The CD4+ fraction was divided into a CD45RA+ naive subset and a CD45RA-negative memory subset. The chain is built from TRBV21-1 and TRBJ2-7; the table's D call TRBD1 went unverified against the DNA. TRBV21-1 is marked as a pseudogene. The receptor's source is a man aged 18 to 30 in good health. Some clones in this sample may be carry-over from other donors' samples. Sequences were obtained from naive CD4+ T cells from PBMCs. Specified subset: CD45RA+ positively selected. The CDR3 bases are TGTGCCAGGAGACTAACATGTGGGGACAGGGGTTACGAGCAGTACTTC. It encodes CARRLTCGDRGYEQYF.